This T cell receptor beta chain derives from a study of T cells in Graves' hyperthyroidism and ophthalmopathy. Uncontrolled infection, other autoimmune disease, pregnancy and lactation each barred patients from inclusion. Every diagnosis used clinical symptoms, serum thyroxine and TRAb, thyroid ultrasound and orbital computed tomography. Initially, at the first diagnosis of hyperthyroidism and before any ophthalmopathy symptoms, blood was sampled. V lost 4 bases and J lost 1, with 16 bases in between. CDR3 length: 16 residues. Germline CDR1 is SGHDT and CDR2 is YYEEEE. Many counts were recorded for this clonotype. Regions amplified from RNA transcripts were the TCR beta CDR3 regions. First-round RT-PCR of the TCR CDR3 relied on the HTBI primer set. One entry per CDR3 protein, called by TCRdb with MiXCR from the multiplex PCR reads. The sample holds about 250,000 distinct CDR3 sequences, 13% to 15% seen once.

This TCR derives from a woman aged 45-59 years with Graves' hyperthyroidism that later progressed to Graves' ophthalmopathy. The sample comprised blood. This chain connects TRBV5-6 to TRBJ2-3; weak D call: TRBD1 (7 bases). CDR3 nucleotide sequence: TGTGCCAGCAGCCGGTCGCAGGGGGGTCGCACAGATACGCAGTATTTT. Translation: CASSRSQGGRTDTQYF.